This T cell receptor (beta chain) derives from a study of CD8+CD57+ T cells in acquired aplastic anemia. Turning to the study itself: The average for DNA from sorted CD4+ and CD8+ cells was roughly 3 ug. Study-wide results and limits: Patients versus controls showed no significant CD8+ Simpson's diversity difference. Found in both controls and patients were twenty-nine CD8+ CDR3 sequences.

Patients included in sequencing had previously demonstrated CD8+CD57+ cell expansion by flow cytometry. At blood sampling, none of the patients had yet received therapy. Using genomic DNA as the template, TCR beta VDJ and CDR3 profiling was carried out. One entry per CDR3 protein results from TCRdb running MiXCR on the reads. Of 95,000 to 150,000 distinct CDR3 sequences in the sample, over 55% are singletons; the top ten hold roughly 29%. A remark on this clonotype: Its specificity is unknown.

Germline-derived CDR1 and CDR2 are SNHLY and FYNNEI. The V and J ends lost 4 bases and 3 bases respectively, with 13 bases between them. The CDR3 runs to 15 residues. The V and J genes are TRBV2 and TRBJ2-1; D may match TRBD1 or TRBD2 (5 bases each). The TCR comes from a human donor with aplastic anemia. Sequences were obtained from sorted CD4+, CD8+, or CD8+CD57+ T cells (not recorded which) from PBMCs. The DNA for the CDR3 is TGTGCCAGCAGTGGAGGGGCCGGGGACTACAATGAGCAGTTCTTC. Amino acid sequence: CASSGGAGDYNEQFF.